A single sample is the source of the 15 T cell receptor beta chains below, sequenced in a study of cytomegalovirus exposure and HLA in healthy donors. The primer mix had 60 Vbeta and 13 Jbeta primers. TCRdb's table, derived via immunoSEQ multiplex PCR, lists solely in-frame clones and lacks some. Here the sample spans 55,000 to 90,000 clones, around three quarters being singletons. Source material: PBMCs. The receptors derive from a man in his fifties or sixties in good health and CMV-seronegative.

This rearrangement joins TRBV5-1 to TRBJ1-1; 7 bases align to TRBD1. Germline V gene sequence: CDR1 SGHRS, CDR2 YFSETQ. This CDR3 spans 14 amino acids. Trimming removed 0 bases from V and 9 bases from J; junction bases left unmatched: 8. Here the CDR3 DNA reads TGCGCCAGCAGCTTGGACATTACAGGGGTAAAAGCTTTCTTT. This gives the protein CASSLDITGVKAFF.

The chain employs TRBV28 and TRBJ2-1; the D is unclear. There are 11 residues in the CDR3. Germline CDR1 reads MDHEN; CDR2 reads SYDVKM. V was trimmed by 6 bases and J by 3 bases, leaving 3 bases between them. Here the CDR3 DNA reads TGTGCCAGCAGCTTCTACAATGAGCAGTTCTTC. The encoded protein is CASSFYNEQFF.

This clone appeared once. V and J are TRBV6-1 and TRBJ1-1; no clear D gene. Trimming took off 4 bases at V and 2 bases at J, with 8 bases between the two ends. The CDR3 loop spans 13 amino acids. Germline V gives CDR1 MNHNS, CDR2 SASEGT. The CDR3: CASSVTVNTEAFF. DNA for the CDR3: TGTGCCAGCAGTGTAACGGTTAACACTGAAGCTTTCTTT.

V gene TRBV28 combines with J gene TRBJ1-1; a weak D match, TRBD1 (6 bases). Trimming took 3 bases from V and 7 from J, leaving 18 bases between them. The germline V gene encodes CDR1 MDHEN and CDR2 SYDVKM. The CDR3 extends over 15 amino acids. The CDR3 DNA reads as TGTGCCAGCAGTTTGGCGAAGAGGGGGAGGGTTGAAGCTTTCTTT. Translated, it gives CASSLAKRGRVEAFF.

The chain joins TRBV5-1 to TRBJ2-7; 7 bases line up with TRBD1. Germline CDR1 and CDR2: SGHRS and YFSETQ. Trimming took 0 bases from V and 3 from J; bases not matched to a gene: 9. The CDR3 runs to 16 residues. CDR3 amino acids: CASSLDPSGQNYEQYF. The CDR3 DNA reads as TGCGCCAGCAGCTTGGATCCGTCGGGACAGAACTACGAGCAGTACTTC.

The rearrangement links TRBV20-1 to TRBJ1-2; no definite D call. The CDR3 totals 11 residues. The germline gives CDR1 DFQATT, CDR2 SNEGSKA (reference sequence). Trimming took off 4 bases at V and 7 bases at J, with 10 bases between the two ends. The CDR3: CSAIFVFGYTF. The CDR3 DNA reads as TGCAGTGCTATATTCGTGTTTGGCTACACCTTC.

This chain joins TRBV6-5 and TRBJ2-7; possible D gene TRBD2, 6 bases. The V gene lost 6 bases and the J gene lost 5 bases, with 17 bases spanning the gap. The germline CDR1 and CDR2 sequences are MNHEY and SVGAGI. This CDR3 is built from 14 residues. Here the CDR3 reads CASRPGGTDDEQYF. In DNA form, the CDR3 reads TGTGCCAGCAGACCGGGCGGGACCGATGACGAGCAGTACTTC.

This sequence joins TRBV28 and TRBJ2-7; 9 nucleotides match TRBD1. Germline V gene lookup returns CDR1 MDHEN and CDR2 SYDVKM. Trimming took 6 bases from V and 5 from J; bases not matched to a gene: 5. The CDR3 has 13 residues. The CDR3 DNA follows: TGTGCCAGCAGCCGGACAGGGGTTAACGAGCAGTACTTC. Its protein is CASSRTGVNEQYF.

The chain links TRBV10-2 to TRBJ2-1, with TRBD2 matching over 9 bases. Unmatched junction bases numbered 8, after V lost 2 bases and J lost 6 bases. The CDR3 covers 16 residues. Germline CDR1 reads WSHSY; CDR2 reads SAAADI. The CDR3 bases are TGCGCCAGCAGTGAGAGGCGGCGGGGGGGCGGCAATGAGCAGTTCTTC. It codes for CASSERRRGGGNEQFF.

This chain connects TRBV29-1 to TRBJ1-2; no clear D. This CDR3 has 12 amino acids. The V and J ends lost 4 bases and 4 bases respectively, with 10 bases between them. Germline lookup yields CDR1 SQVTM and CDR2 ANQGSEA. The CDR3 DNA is TGCAGCGTTGGTAGCGCAAGCTATGGCTACACCTTC. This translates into CSVGSASYGYTF.

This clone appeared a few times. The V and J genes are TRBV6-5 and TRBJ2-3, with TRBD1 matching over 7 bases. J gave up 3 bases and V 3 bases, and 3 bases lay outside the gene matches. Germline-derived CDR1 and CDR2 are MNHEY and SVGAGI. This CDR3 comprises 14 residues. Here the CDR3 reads CASSYDRVTDTQYF. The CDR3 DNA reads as TGTGCCAGCAGTTATGACAGGGTAACAGATACGCAGTATTTT.

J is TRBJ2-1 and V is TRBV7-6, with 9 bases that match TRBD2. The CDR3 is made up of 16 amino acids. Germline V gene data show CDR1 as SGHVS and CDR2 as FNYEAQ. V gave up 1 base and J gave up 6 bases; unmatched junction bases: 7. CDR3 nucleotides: TGTGCCAGCAGCTTAGGTCTCGCGGGAGGGGGCAATGAGCAGTTCTTC. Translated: CASSLGLAGGGNEQFF.

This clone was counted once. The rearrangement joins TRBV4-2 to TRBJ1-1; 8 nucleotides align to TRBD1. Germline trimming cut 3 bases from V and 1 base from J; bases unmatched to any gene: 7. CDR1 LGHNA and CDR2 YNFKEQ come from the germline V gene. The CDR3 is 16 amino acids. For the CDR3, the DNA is TGTGCCAGCAGCCAGGAGACAGGGGTGAAGAACACTGAAGCTTTCTTT. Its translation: CASSQETGVKNTEAFF.

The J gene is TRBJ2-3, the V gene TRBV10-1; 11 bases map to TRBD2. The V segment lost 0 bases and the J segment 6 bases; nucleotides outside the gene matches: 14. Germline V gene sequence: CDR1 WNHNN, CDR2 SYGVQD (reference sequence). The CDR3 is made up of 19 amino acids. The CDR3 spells CASSESWGRTSGSADTQYF. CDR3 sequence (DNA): TGCGCCAGCAGTGAGTCTTGGGGGCGAACTAGCGGGAGTGCGGATACGCAGTATTTT.

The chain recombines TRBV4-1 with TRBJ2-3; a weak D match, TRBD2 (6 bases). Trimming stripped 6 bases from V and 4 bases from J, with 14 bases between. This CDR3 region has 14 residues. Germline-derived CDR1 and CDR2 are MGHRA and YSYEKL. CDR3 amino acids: CASRPEGSADTQYF. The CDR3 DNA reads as TGCGCCAGCAGACCGGAGGGGAGTGCAGATACGCAGTATTTT.